Below, 30 T cell receptor beta chains from the same sample are listed, as sequenced in a study of T cells expressing NK-cell markers. Using the 5' RACE reads, TCRdb records one entry per CDR3 protein without DNA. The sample is made up of some 390,000 distinct CDR3 sequences, and the top ten hold approximately 12% of it. Specimen: blood T cells: a sorted CD56 or NKG2C T cell subset, CD4+ or CD8+ T cells, or bulk PBMC T cells (not recorded which). The receptors come from a woman in her forties or fifties in good health.

This chain links TRBV12-3 or TRBV12-4 with TRBJ1-3; the D call of TRBD1 rests on TCRdb alone, since no DNA is present to check it. The CDR3 is 15 residues long. CDR3 sequence reads: CASSYSGPRGNTIYF.

V usage is TRBV3-1 and J usage is TRBJ2-1. The germline gives CDR1 LGHDT, CDR2 YNNKEL (reference sequence). The CDR3 has 15 residues. This CDR3 reads CASSQTPSSYNEQFF.

The chain uses TRBV24-1 and TRBJ2-3; lacking DNA, the TRBD2 call made by TCRdb goes unchecked. The CDR3 sequence is 13 residues long. CDR1 KGHDR and CDR2 SFDVKD come from the germline V gene. The chain's CDR3 is CATRRTTTDTQYF.

The J gene is TRBJ2-7, the V gene TRBV20-1. CDR3 size: 13 residues. The V gene's germline CDR1 is DFQATT and CDR2 SNEGSKA (reference sequence). The CDR3 here is CSARSAGGYEQYF.

This chain uses TRBV2 with TRBJ2-2; the TCRdb D gene call, TRBD1, has no DNA to confirm it. Germline-derived CDR1 and CDR2 are SNHLY and FYNNEI. This CDR3 contains 14 residues. The CDR3 loop is CASARQINTGELFF.

The rearrangement links TRBV29-1 to TRBJ2-1; no DNA is available, so the TRBD1 call from TCRdb remains unchecked. The V gene's germline CDR1 is SQVTM and CDR2 ANQGSEA. CDR3 size: 14 residues. CDR3 residues: CSVDPARDYNEQFF.

The gene calls are TRBV13 and TRBJ2-6. Germline V gene data show CDR1 as PRHDT and CDR2 as FYEKMQ (reference sequence). The CDR3 covers 15 residues. The CDR3 sequence is CASSLSSSGANVLTF.

V and J are TRBV11-2 and TRBJ2-7; as DNA is missing, the TRBD1 call by TCRdb cannot be tested. The CDR3 runs 14 residues. CDR1 and CDR2 from the germline V gene are SGHAT and FQNNGV. The CDR3 loop reads CASSFGTGTYEQYF.

The genes are TRBV11-2 and TRBJ2-3; TCRdb designates TRBD1, a call that cannot be tested without DNA. Looked up from germline, CDR1 is SGHAT and CDR2 is FQNNGV. The CDR3 contains 15 residues. CDR3 sequence reads: CASSLQGLVADTQYF. The whole variable domain, filled in from reference TRBV11-2 and TRBJ2-3, reads EAGVAQSPRYKIIEKRQSVAFWCNPISGHATLYWYQQILGQGPKLLIQFQNNGVVDDSQLPKDRFSAERLKGVDSTLKIQPAKLEDSAVYLCASSLQGLVADTQYFGPGTRLTVL.

J is TRBJ1-1 and V is TRBV6-6; as DNA is missing, the TRBD1 call by TCRdb cannot be tested. Germline V gene data show CDR1 as MNHNY and CDR2 as SVGAGI (reference sequence). The CDR3 sequence is 15 residues long. The CDR3 is CASSTPGQGVAEAFF.

V usage is TRBV7-9 and J usage is TRBJ2-5. This CDR3 region has 14 residues. Germline assignment: CDR1 SEHNR and CDR2 FQNEAQ (reference sequence). The CDR3 spells CASSFPSARETQYF.

The chain uses TRBV29-1 and TRBJ2-1; TCRdb proposes TRBD1, but this gene call is untestable without DNA. Per the germline V gene, CDR1 is SQVTM and CDR2 is ANQGSEA. CDR3 length: 16 residues. CDR3: CSVLTMTGSLANEQFF.

This rearrangement joins TRBV7-9 to TRBJ1-2; the TCRdb call, TRBD1, lacks DNA for checking. The CDR3 spans 14 residues. The germline CDR1 and CDR2 sequences are SEHNR and FQNEAQ (reference sequence). The CDR3 spells CASTKQGIGYGYTF.

V is TRBV20-1 and J is TRBJ1-5; the D gene TCRdb calls, TRBD1, cannot be checked with no DNA. The CDR3 is 15 residues long. Germline CDR1 DFQATT, CDR2 SNEGSKA (reference sequence). The CDR3 loop reads CSATAGTGERQPQHF.

This chain connects TRBV6-1 to TRBJ1-2; TCRdb indicates TRBD1, and absent DNA this call remains unverified. Germline CDR1 is MNHNS and CDR2 is SASEGT. This CDR3 is built from 14 residues. CDR3 residues: CASKTPGSAYGYTF.

J is TRBJ1-1 and V is TRBV19; TCRdb's D call, TRBD1, is unchecked because there is no DNA. Germline CDR1 reads LNHDA; CDR2 reads SQIVND (reference sequence). This CDR3 is built from 11 residues. Here the CDR3 reads CASSIAGSAFF.

The rearrangement uses TRBV21-1 and TRBJ2-7; TCRdb proposes TRBD1, but this gene call is untestable without DNA. TRBV21-1 constitutes a pseudogene. The CDR3 is made up of 14 amino acids. CDR3 protein: CASSKGDRGYEQYF.

The chain recombines TRBV10-3 with TRBJ2-3; lacking DNA, the TRBD2 call made by TCRdb goes unchecked. Germline V gene data show CDR1 as ENHRY and CDR2 as SYGVKD. The CDR3 has 14 residues. Here the CDR3 reads CAISERRGADTQYF.

V gene TRBV25-1 combines with J gene TRBJ1-2; TCRdb's assignment of TRBD1 cannot be checked, as there is no DNA. Germline CDR1 reads MGHDK; CDR2 reads SYGVNS. The CDR3 is 16 residues long. The CDR3 sequence: CASSPPPGQGNYGYTF.

The V call is TRBV4-1, the J call TRBJ2-2; TCRdb calls TRBD1, which cannot be checked without DNA. This CDR3 spans 17 amino acids. From germline, CDR1 is MGHRA and CDR2 YSYEKL. CDR3 loop: CASSQEPGTDNTGELFF.

V usage is TRBV19 and J usage is TRBJ1-5; lacking DNA, the TRBD1 call made by TCRdb goes unchecked. The CDR3 loop spans 14 amino acids. Germline lookup yields CDR1 LNHDA and CDR2 SQIVND (reference sequence). CDR3 loop: CATRRTVSNQPQHF.

This chain joins TRBV30 and TRBJ2-3; without DNA, the TCRdb call of TRBD2 cannot be checked. Germline V gene lookup returns CDR1 GTSNPN and CDR2 SVGIG (reference sequence). This CDR3 contains 12 residues. This chain's CDR3 is CAWGGGGDTQYF.

The chain uses TRBV25-1 and TRBJ1-2. This CDR3 has 12 amino acids. Germline V lookup: CDR1 MGHDK, CDR2 SYGVNS. CDR3 sequence: CASSGAGYDYTF.

The chain links TRBV16 to TRBJ1-1. This CDR3 has 14 residues. CDR1 and CDR2 from the germline V gene are KGHSY and FQNENV. The CDR3 sequence: CASSQFIGNTEAFF.

The genes are TRBV25-1 and TRBJ2-7; no DNA is available, so the TRBD2 call from TCRdb remains unchecked. The CDR3 extends over 19 amino acids. Germline values: CDR1 MGHDK, CDR2 SYGVNS. The CDR3 reads CASRGTSGGRRVYYYEQYF.

This sequence joins TRBV7-2 and TRBJ2-2. CDR1 is SGHTA, CDR2 FQGNSA, per germline. The CDR3 contains 15 residues. This CDR3 is CASSRGPLNTGELFF.

The genes are TRBV7-3 and TRBJ2-3; checking the TCRdb D call of TRBD2 is not possible without DNA. The V gene's germline CDR1 is SGHTA and CDR2 FQGTGA. There are 19 residues in the CDR3. CDR3 sequence reads: CASSLSGGRIVVSTDTQYF.

The CDR3 protein is CSAHRENGGDEQFF. This chain connects TRBV20-1 to TRBJ2-1; TCRdb names TRBD2, which stays unverified in the absence of DNA. The CDR3 consists of 14 residues. Germline CDR1 reads DFQATT; CDR2 reads SNEGSKA (reference sequence).

The chain couples TRBV7-9 to TRBJ2-1; no DNA is available, so the TRBD2 call from TCRdb remains unchecked. The CDR3 has 15 residues. CDR1 and CDR2 (germline): SEHNR, FQNEAQ (reference sequence). The CDR3 sequence: CASSFRTRTGNEQFF.

The rearrangement joins TRBV29-1 to TRBJ1-1; TCRdb gives TRBD1 as the D gene, but with no DNA this cannot be confirmed. Germline V lookup: CDR1 SQVTM, CDR2 ANQGSEA. The CDR3 covers 14 residues. The CDR3 protein is CSAIEMGLNTEAFF.